A single sample is the source of the 28 T cell receptor beta chains below, sequenced in a study of cytomegalovirus exposure and HLA in healthy donors. Primers included in the PCR were 60 Vbeta and 13 Jbeta primers. Repertoires were generated with immunoSEQ multiplex PCR, while TCRdb's copy carries only in-frame clones and drops some. Altogether 150,000 to 200,000 clones are present, roughly 82% being singletons, with the ten largest covering approximately 1.4%. Sequenced: PBMCs. Every receptor here comes from a man between 40 and 49 years old in good health and CMV-seronegative.

The J gene is TRBJ2-6, the V gene TRBV19, with 10 bases that match TRBD1. Per germline, CDR1 LNHDA and CDR2 SQIVND (reference sequence). The CDR3 is made up of 17 amino acids. The trim removed 5 bases at V and 3 bases at J, leaving 7 bases unmatched. The CDR3 DNA sequence: TGTGCCAGTAGTCCCGGGACAGGGGACAGTGGGGCCAACGTCCTGACTTTC. Translating gives CASSPGTGDSGANVLTF.

The rearrangement joins TRBV5-4 to TRBJ2-5; D possibly corresponds to TRBD1 (5 bases). The V gene lost 5 bases and the J gene lost 2 bases, with 16 bases spanning the gap. The CDR3 is 15 residues long. CDR1 SGHNT and CDR2 YYREEE come from the germline V gene (reference sequence). CDR3 DNA: TGTGCCAGCAGGGGGCCCAGCCAGAGACAAGAGACCCAGTACTTC. Translating gives CASRGPSQRQETQYF.

V usage is TRBV7-8 and J usage is TRBJ2-2, with TRBD2 identical over 11 bases. Trimming took 4 bases from V and 5 from J; bases not matched to a gene: 9. CDR3 length: 17 amino acids. From germline, CDR1 is SGHVS and CDR2 FQNEAQ. The CDR3 nucleotides read TGTGCCAGCAGCTCCCGTCGACTAGCGGGGATTACCGGGGAGCTGTTTTTT. This encodes CASSSRRLAGITGELFF.

V gene TRBV11-2 combines with J gene TRBJ1-1, with a possible D match to TRBD1 (5 bases). In germline, CDR1 is SGHAT, CDR2 FQNNGV. The CDR3 consists of 15 residues. V shed 2 bases and J shed 4 bases, with 14 bases lying between them. Here the CDR3 reads CASSLSSQGGTEAFF. DNA of the CDR3: TGTGCCAGCAGCTTATCCTCCCAGGGCGGCACTGAAGCTTTCTTT.

The chain has TRBV5-6 and TRBJ2-2; tentatively, D is TRBD2 (6 bases). This CDR3 contains 17 residues. Germline loops: CDR1 SGHDT, CDR2 YYEEEE. Trimming stripped 0 bases from V and 0 bases from J, with 12 bases between. CDR3 DNA sequence: TGTGCCAGCAGCTTGGTGGGACTCCCTACGAACACCGGGGAGCTGTTTTTT. It is translated as CASSLVGLPTNTGELFF.

The chain is built from TRBV18 and TRBJ2-3; 10 nucleotides agree with TRBD2. This CDR3 spans 15 amino acids. Unmatched junction bases numbered 7, after V lost 4 bases and J lost 6 bases. Germline loops: CDR1 KGHSH, CDR2 LQKENI. The CDR3 nucleotides are TGTGCCAGCTCACTAGCGGGAGGACCCACTGATACGCAGTATTTT. Protein: CASSLAGGPTDTQYF.

The chain recombines TRBV9 with TRBJ2-5, with TRBD2 matching over 7 bases. Germline CDR1 SGDLS, CDR2 YYNGEE. Trimming cost V 3 bases and J 5 bases; bases outside gene matches: 7. This CDR3 spans 14 amino acids. CDR3 protein: CASSGRLAVETQYF. CDR3 bases: TGTGCCAGCAGCGGGAGACTAGCAGTCGAGACCCAGTACTTC. Supplemented by reference TRBV9 and TRBJ2-5, the full variable domain reads DSGVTQTPKHLITATGQRVTLRCSPRSGDLSVYWYQQSLDQGLQFLIQYYNGEERAKGNILERFSAQQFPDLHSELNLSSLELGDSALYFCASSGRLAVETQYFGPGTRLLVL.

The rearrangement uses TRBV19 and TRBJ1-6; 8 bases agree with TRBD1. The V segment lost 5 bases and the J segment 3 bases; nucleotides outside the gene matches: 0. Germline assignment: CDR1 LNHDA and CDR2 SQIVND (reference sequence). The CDR3 spans 14 residues. The CDR3 sequence is CASSDRGYNSPLHF. CDR3 nucleotides: TGTGCCAGTAGTGACAGGGGCTATAATTCACCCCTCCACTTT.

This clone was recorded a few times. This chain uses TRBV6-1 with TRBJ2-5, with D tentatively TRBD1 (6 bases). CDR3 length equals 12 residues. Trimming took 7 bases from V and 5 from J, leaving 11 bases between them. The germline CDR1 and CDR2 sequences are MNHNS and SASEGT. The CDR3 sequence: CASKGDTETQYF. CDR3 DNA sequence: TGTGCCAGCAAAGGGGACACCGAGACCCAGTACTTC.

This clone has only a few counts. The chain recombines TRBV25-1 with TRBJ2-1, with a tentative D call TRBD1 (5 bases). Germline CDR1 MGHDK, CDR2 SYGVNS. Trimming removed 3 bases at V and 7 bases at J, with 7 bases between. The CDR3 contains 12 residues. CDR3 amino acids: CASSDRTNEQFF. The CDR3 nucleotides are TGTGCCAGCAGTGACAGGACAAATGAGCAGTTCTTC.

Here the CDR3 reads CSAEGQFEAFF. DNA of the CDR3: TGCAGTGCCGAAGGACAGTTTGAAGCTTTCTTT. This sequence joins TRBV20-1 and TRBJ1-1; a weak D match, TRBD1 (6 bases). The CDR3 is 11 amino acids. Germline-derived CDR1 and CDR2 are DFQATT and SNEGSKA (reference sequence). V was clipped by 6 bases and J by 7 bases, with 12 bases between them.

V and J are TRBV29-1 and TRBJ1-3; TRBD1 aligns across 7 bases. J was trimmed by 0 bases and V by 6 bases; bases with no gene match: 2. The CDR3 length is 13 residues. Germline CDR1 is SQVTM and CDR2 is ANQGSEA. CDR3 nucleotides: TGCAGCGTGAGGGACAGCTCTGGAAACACCATATATTTT. Encoded protein: CSVRDSSGNTIYF.

This clone was seen a few times. J is TRBJ2-7 and V is TRBV6-9; TRBD2 matches at 12 bases. This CDR3 is 19 amino acids long. Unmatched junction bases numbered 21, after V lost 6 bases and J lost 6 bases. Germline values: CDR1 MNHGY, CDR2 SVAAGI. This CDR3 is CASRPPGLAGHPVGAEQYF. The CDR3 DNA reads as TGTGCCAGCAGACCCCCGGGACTAGCGGGCCACCCCGTCGGGGCCGAGCAGTACTTC.

The CDR3, as DNA: TGTGCCAGCAGTGAAAACCCGGGACAGGGAGACATTCAGTACTTC. Its translation: CASSENPGQGDIQYF. This sequence joins TRBV28 and TRBJ2-4; 9 bases match TRBD1. The ends lost 5 bases at V and 8 bases at J; junction bases unmatched: 10. The length of the CDR3 is 15 residues. Germline loops: CDR1 MDHEN, CDR2 SYDVKM. The variable domain in full, completed from reference TRBV28 and TRBJ2-4, reads DVKVTQSSRYLVKRTGEKVFLECVQDMDHENMFWYRQDPGLGLRLIYFSYDVKMKEKGDIPEGYSVSREKKERFSLILESASTNQTSMYLCASSENPGQGDIQYFGAGTRLSVL.

In DNA, the CDR3 is TGTGCCAGCAGTGAAGCGGATAGCGGGATGAGGAATGAGCAGTTCTTC. Translating it yields CASSEADSGMRNEQFF. This chain joins TRBV2 and TRBJ2-1; TRBD2 agrees at 8 bases. This CDR3 comprises 16 residues. The V and J ends lost 0 bases and 7 bases, in that order; junction bases with no gene match: 8. Germline V gene sequence: CDR1 SNHLY, CDR2 FYNNEI.

This clone was recorded a few times. The chain has TRBV5-6 and TRBJ1-2; 7 bases are a match to TRBD1. Germline lookup yields CDR1 SGHDT and CDR2 YYEEEE. V was pared by 3 bases and J by 5 bases, with 7 bases of the junction left unmatched. The CDR3 has 14 amino acids. The CDR3 reads CASSSAGQLYGYTF. The CDR3 DNA reads TGTGCCAGCAGCTCCGCGGGACAGCTTTATGGCTACACCTTC.

The rearrangement links TRBV7-3 to TRBJ2-3; tentatively, D is TRBD2 (5 bases). Trimming stripped 5 bases from V and 0 bases from J, with 12 bases between. There are 15 residues in the CDR3. Looked up from germline, CDR1 is SGHTA and CDR2 is FQGTGA. The CDR3 here is CASSPGRGSTDTQYF. The DNA of the CDR3 is TGTGCCAGCAGCCCAGGACGGGGTAGCACAGATACGCAGTATTTT.

This sequence joins TRBV4-1 and TRBJ1-6; D is undetermined. V gave up 0 bases and J gave up 0 bases, with 9 bases separating them. Per germline, CDR1 MGHRA and CDR2 YSYEKL. The CDR3 is 17 residues long. The CDR3 DNA reads as TGCGCCAGCAGCCAAGATGCGGAGAGCTCCTATAATTCACCCCTCCACTTT. The encoded protein is CASSQDAESSYNSPLHF.

This clone showed up just a few times. The chain couples TRBV5-4 to TRBJ2-5; D is perhaps TRBD1 (6 bases). This CDR3 has 15 residues. V shed 1 base and J shed 4 bases, with 14 bases lying between them. Germline V gene lookup returns CDR1 SGHNT and CDR2 YYREEE (reference sequence). The CDR3 DNA reads TGTGCCAGCAGCTTGCGGGCAGGGGTAGGAGAGACCCAGTACTTC. It encodes CASSLRAGVGETQYF.

The CDR3 DNA reads TGTGCCAGCAGCCCCCGGGGTAGCGGGGGGACGAGCTCCTACAATGAGCAGTTCTTC. Translated, it gives CASSPRGSGGTSSYNEQFF. The chain couples TRBV5-4 to TRBJ2-1, with 10 positions matching TRBD2. This CDR3 contains 19 residues. Germline CDR1 SGHNT, CDR2 YYREEE (reference sequence). V dropped 4 bases and J dropped 0; count of bases not matched to a gene: 13.

The table lists this clone with a count of one. The CDR3 reads CASSIDRVTGELFF. The CDR3 DNA reads as TGTGCCAGCAGCATAGACAGGGTGACCGGGGAGCTGTTTTTT. The rearrangement uses TRBV5-5 and TRBJ2-2, with TRBD1 matching over 7 bases. CDR1 is SGHKS, CDR2 YYEKEE, per germline (reference sequence). With V trimmed by 4 bases and J by 5 bases, 5 bases remained unmatched. The CDR3 is 14 residues long.

The chain carries TRBV28 and TRBJ1-5; unclear D gene. V was shortened by 6 bases and J by 7 bases, with 10 bases between the two germline ends. CDR1 and CDR2 from the germline V gene are MDHEN and SYDVKM. The CDR3 is made up of 12 amino acids. The CDR3 nucleotides are TGTGCCAGCAGGCCCATTGGCCAGCCCCAGCATTTT. This encodes CASRPIGQPQHF.

V and J are TRBV6-5 and TRBJ2-7; possibly TRBD2 for D (5 bases). Deletions cut 6 bases from V and 0 bases from J, with 12 bases between. There are 14 residues in the CDR3. Germline V CDR1 and CDR2: MNHEY, SVGAGI. The CDR3 DNA reads TGTGCCAGCAGCACGATCCGGGACTCCTACGAGCAGTACTTC. This codes for CASSTIRDSYEQYF.

The chain couples TRBV29-1 to TRBJ1-1; maybe TRBD1 (5 bases). There are 15 residues in the CDR3. CDR1 and CDR2 from the germline V gene are SQVTM and ANQGSEA. V shed 6 bases and J shed 1 base, with 18 bases lying between them. Here the CDR3 reads CSVAGGDAKNTEAFF. The CDR3 DNA sequence: TGCAGCGTGGCCGGGGGGGACGCCAAGAACACTGAAGCTTTCTTT.

This clone was seen only once. V usage is TRBV6-5 and J usage is TRBJ1-5; 10 nucleotides align to TRBD1. The V gene end was trimmed by 6 bases and the J gene end by 5 bases; junction bases not matched to a gene: 4. The V gene's germline CDR1 is MNHEY and CDR2 SVGAGI. This CDR3 has 14 amino acids. CDR3 in DNA: TGTGCCAGCAGGAAGACAGGGGGCTATCAGCCCCAGCATTTT. Amino acids: CASRKTGGYQPQHF.

The chain joins TRBV5-1 to TRBJ2-2; 7 positions agree with TRBD2. After removal of 4 bases from V and 3 bases from J, the junction contained 3 bases not matched to a gene. CDR3 length equals 14 residues. The germline gives CDR1 SGHRS, CDR2 YFSETQ. The CDR3 loop reads CASSAGLHTGELFF. The CDR3 DNA reads TGCGCCAGCAGCGCGGGACTACACACCGGGGAGCTGTTTTTT.

This clone was counted once. The chain is built from TRBV18 and TRBJ2-7; D perhaps matches TRBD2 (6 bases). Germline lookup yields CDR1 KGHSH and CDR2 LQKENI. This CDR3 is built from 15 residues. Trimming removed 1 base at V and 1 base at J, with 11 bases between. The CDR3 reads CASSPLTSRSYEQYF. In nucleotides, the CDR3 is TGTGCCAGCTCACCACTTACTAGCCGGTCCTACGAGCAGTACTTC.

About this clone: Germline is not matched at one junction end, which may reflect a read error. The genes are TRBV7-9 and TRBJ1-1, with D maybe TRBD1 (6 bases). Germline CDR1 is SEHNR and CDR2 is FQNEAQ (reference sequence). The CDR3 has 16 residues. In nucleotides, the CDR3 is TGTTCCAGCAGCTTATGGGGGGGCGGGGTAAACACTGAAGCTTTCTTT. Its translation: CSSSLWGGGVNTEAFF.